The T cell receptor (beta chain) under discussion was sequenced for a study of human CD8 memory T cell subsets. Overall study results and limits: Diversity was similarly high in stem-like memory and precursor exhausted T cells, which was not the case for effector memory cells.

Construction of TCR beta libraries was accomplished by means of UMI-labeled 5' RACE. TCRdb reprocessed the 5' RACE reads, keeping one entry per CDR3 protein, no DNA. The repertoire table contains about 5,000 distinct CDR3 sequences. By frequency, this clonotype is medium-sized. Its target is not known. The sequence came from a human donor in good health. Material: CD8+ effector memory T cells (TEM) sorted from PBMCs. As for subset: effector memory CD8 T cells, CCR7- CD45RO+ CD95+.

The chain's CDR3 is CSLGESPLYVDNEQFF. V gene TRBV19 combines with J gene TRBJ2-1; TCRdb proposes TRBD1, but this gene call is untestable without DNA. Germline lookup yields CDR1 LNHDA and CDR2 SQIVND (reference sequence). The CDR3 contains 16 residues.